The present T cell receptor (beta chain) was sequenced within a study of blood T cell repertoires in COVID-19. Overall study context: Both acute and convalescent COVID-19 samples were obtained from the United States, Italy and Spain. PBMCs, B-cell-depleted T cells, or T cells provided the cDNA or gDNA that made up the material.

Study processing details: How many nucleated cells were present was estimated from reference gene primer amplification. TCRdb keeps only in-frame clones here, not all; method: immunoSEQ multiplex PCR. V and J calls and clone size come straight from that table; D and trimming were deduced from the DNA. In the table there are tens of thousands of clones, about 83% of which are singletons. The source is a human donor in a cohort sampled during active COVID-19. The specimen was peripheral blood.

CDR3 in DNA: TGTGCCAGCAGCCAATCGACAGGGACAGTAGCCAAAAACATTCAGTACTTC. Translated, it gives CASSQSTGTVAKNIQYF. V is TRBV7-9 and J is TRBJ2-4; TRBD1 matches 7 bases. Trimming at V came to 5 bases and at J to 0 bases, leaving 10 bases not matched to a gene. CDR1 is SEHNR, CDR2 FQNEAQ, per germline (reference sequence). CDR3 length: 17 residues.